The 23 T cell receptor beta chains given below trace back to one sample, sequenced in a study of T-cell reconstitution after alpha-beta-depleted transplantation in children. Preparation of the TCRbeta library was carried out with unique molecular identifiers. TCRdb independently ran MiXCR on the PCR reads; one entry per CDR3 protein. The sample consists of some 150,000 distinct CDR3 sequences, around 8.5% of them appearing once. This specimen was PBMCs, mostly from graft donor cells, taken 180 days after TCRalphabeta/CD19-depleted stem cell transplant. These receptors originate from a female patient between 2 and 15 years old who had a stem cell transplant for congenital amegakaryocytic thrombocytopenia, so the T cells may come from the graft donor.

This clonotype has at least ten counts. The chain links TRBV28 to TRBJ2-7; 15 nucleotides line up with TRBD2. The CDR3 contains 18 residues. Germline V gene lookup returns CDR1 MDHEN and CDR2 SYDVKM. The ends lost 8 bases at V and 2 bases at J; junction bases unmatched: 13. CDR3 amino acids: CASLQGGLAGGLAYEQYF. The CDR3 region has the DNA TGTGCCAGCCTACAAGGGGGACTAGCGGGAGGACTGGCCTACGAGCAGTACTTC. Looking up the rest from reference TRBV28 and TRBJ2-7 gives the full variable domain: DVKVTQSSRYLVKRTGEKVFLECVQDMDHENMFWYRQDPGLGLRLIYFSYDVKMKEKGDIPEGYSVSREKKERFSLILESASTNQTSMYLCASLQGGLAGGLAYEQYFGPGTRLTVT.

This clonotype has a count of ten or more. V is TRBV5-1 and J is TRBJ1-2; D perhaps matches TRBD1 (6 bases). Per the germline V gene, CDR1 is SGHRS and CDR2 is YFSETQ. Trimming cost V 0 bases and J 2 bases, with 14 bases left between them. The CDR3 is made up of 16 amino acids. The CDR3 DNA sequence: TGCGCCAGCAGCTTGGGCAGGGGCCGCCTCAACTATGGCTACACCTTC. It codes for CASSLGRGRLNYGYTF.

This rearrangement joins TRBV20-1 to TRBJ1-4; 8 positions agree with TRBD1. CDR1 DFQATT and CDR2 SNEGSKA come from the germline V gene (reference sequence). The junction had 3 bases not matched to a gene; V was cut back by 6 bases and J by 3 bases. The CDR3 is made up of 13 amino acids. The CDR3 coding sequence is TGCAGTGCCACGGACAGGGCTAATGAAAAACTGTTTTTT. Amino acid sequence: CSATDRANEKLFF.

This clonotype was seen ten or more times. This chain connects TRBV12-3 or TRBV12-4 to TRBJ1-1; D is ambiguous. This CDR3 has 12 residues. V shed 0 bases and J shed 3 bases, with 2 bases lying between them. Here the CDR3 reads CASSLAHTEAFF. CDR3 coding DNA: TGTGCCAGCAGTTTAGCGCACACTGAAGCTTTCTTT.

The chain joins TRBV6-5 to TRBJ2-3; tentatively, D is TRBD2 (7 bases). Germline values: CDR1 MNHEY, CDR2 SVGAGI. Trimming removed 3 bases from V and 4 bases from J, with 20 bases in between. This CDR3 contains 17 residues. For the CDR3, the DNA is TGTGCCAGCAGTTATTCGGGGGGCCTCCTAAGTGCAGATACGCAGTATTTT. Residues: CASSYSGGLLSADTQYF.

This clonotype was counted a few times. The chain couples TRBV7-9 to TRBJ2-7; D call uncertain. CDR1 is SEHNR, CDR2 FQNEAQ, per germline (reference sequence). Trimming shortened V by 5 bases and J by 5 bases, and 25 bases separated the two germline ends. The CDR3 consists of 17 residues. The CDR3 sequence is CASSPVVWAPIGDEQYF. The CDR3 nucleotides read TGTGCCAGCAGCCCAGTCGTATGGGCCCCCATCGGAGACGAGCAGTACTTC.

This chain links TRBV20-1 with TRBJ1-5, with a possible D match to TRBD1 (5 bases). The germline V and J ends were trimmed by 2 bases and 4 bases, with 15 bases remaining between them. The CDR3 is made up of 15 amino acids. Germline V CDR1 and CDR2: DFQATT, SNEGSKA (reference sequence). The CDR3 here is CSARPEGPSNQPQHF. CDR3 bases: TGCAGTGCTAGACCTGAGGGACCTTCAAATCAGCCCCAGCATTTT.

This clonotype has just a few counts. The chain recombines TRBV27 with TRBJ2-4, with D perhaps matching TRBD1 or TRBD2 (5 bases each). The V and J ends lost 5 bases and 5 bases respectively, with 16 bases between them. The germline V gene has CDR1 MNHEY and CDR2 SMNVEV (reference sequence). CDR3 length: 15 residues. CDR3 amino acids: CASSPRGLAQNIQYF. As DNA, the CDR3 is TGTGCCAGCAGTCCCCGGGGCCTTGCGCAAAACATTCAGTACTTC.

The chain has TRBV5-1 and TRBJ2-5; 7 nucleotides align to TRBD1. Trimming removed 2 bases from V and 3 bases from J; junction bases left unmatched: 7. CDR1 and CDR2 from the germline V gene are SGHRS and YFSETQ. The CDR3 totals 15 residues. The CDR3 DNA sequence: TGCGCCAGCAGCTTAGAGGGGGCGAGAGAAGAGACCCAGTACTTC. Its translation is CASSLEGAREETQYF.

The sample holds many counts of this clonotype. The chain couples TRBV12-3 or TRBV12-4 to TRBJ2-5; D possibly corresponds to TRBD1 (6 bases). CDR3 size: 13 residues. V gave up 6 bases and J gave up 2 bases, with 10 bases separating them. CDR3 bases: TGTGCCAGCAGCCATGGACAGCAAGAGACCCAGTACTTC. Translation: CASSHGQQETQYF.

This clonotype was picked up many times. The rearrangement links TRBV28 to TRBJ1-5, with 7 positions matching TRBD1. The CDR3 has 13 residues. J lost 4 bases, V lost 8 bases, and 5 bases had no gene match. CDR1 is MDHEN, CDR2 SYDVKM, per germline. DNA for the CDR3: TGTGCCAGCGTCGGGACAGTAAATCAGCCCCAGCATTTT. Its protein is CASVGTVNQPQHF.

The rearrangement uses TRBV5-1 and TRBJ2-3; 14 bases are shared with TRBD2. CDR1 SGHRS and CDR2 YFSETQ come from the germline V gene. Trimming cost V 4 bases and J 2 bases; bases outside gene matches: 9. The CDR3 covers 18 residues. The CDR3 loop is CASSGTSGGSFITDTQYF. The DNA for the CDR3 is TGCGCCAGCAGCGGGACTAGCGGGGGAAGTTTTATCACAGATACGCAGTATTTT.

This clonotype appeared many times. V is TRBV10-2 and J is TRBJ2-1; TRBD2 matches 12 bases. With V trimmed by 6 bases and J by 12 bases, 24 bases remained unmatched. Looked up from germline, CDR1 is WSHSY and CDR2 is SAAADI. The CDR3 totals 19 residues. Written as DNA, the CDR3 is TGCGCCAGCAGGGACAGGGGTGGACTAGCGGGACCCCTCGGGTCTGTGCAGTTCTTC. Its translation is CASRDRGGLAGPLGSVQFF.

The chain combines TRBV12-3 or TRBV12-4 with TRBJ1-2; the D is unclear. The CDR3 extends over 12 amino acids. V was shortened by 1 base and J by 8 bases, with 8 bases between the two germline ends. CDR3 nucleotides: TGTGCCAGCAGTTTAGGCCGGACCGGCTACACCTTC. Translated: CASSLGRTGYTF.

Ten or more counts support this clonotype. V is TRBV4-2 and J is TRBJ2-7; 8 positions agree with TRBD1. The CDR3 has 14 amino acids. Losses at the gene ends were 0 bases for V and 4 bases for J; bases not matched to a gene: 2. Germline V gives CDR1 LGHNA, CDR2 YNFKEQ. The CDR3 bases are TGTGCCAGCAGCCAAGATCACAGGGGGTACGAGCAGTACTTC. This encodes CASSQDHRGYEQYF.

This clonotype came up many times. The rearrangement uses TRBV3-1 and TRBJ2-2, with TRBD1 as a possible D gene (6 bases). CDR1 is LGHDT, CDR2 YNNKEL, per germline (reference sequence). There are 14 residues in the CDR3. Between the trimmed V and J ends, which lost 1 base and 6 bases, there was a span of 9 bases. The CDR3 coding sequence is TGTGCCAGCAGCCAAGTAACAGGGCCCGGGGAGCTGTTTTTT. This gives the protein CASSQVTGPGELFF.

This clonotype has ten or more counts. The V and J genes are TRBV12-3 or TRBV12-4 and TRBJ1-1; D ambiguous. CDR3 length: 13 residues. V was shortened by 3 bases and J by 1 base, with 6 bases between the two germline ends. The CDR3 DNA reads TGTGCCAGCAGTTTTAAGCGGAACACTGAAGCTTTCTTT. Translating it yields CASSFKRNTEAFF.

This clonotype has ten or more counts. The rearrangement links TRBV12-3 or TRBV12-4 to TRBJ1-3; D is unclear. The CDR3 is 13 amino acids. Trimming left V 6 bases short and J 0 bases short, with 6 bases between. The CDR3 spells CASRQSSGNTIYF. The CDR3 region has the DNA TGTGCCAGCAGACAGAGCTCTGGAAACACCATATATTTT.

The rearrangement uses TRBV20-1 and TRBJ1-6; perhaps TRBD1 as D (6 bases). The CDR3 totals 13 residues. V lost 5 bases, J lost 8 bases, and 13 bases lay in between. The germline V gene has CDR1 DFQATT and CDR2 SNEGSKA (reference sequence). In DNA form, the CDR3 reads TGCAGTGCTGAACAGGGTCCTTATTCACCCCTCCACTTT. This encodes CSAEQGPYSPLHF.

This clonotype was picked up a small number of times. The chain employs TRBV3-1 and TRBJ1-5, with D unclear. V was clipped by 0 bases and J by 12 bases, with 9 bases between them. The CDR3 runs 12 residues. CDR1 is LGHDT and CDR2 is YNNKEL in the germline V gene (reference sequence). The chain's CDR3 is CASSQDGRNQHF. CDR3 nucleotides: TGTGCCAGCAGCCAAGACGGGCGGAACCAGCATTTT.

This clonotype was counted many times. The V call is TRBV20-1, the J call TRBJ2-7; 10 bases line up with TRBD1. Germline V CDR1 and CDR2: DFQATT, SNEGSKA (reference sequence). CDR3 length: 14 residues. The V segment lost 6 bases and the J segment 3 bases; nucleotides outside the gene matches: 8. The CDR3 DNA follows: TGCAGTGCCCCCGGTTGGGACAGGGGCTACGAGCAGTACTTC. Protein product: CSAPGWDRGYEQYF.

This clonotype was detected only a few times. DNA of the CDR3: TGTGCCAGCACCACAGGCCAGGTTGGGGAGCTGTTTTTT. Translation gives CASTTGQVGELFF. This chain joins TRBV25-1 and TRBJ2-2; D is perhaps TRBD1 (5 bases). The CDR3 totals 13 residues. V was pared by 7 bases and J by 8 bases, with 14 bases between. Germline V gives CDR1 MGHDK, CDR2 SYGVNS.

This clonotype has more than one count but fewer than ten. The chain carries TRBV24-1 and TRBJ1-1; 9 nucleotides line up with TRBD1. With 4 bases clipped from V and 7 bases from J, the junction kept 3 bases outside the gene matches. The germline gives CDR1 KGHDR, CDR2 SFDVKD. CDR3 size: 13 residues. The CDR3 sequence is CATSEGDRDEAFF. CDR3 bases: TGTGCCACCAGTGAGGGGGACAGGGATGAAGCTTTCTTT.